Below, 30 T cell receptor beta chains from the same sample are listed, as sequenced in a study of cytomegalovirus exposure and HLA in healthy donors. PCR involved 60 Vbeta and 13 Jbeta primers. Here immunoSEQ multiplex PCR was the method, and the copy in TCRdb shows in-frame clones only, minus some. The profile shows 200,000 or so clones, approximately 81% of them singletons. Sequencing was done on a sample of PBMCs. The receptors here all came from a boy aged 5-17 years in good health and CMV-seronegative.

The chain couples TRBV5-1 to TRBJ2-7; 12 bases line up with TRBD2. V was clipped by 0 bases and J by 5 bases; unmatched bases: 3. This CDR3 contains 15 residues. The germline gives CDR1 SGHRS, CDR2 YFSETQ. The CDR3 loop is CASSLALAGGDEQYF. CDR3 in DNA: TGCGCCAGCAGCTTGGCACTAGCGGGAGGAGACGAGCAGTACTTC.

The chain links TRBV9 to TRBJ2-2; 9 nucleotides align to TRBD1. The germline V gene has CDR1 SGDLS and CDR2 YYNGEE. V dropped 4 bases and J dropped 6; count of bases not matched to a gene: 4. The CDR3 length is 14 residues. In DNA form, the CDR3 reads TGTGCCAGCAGCTCGGGGACAGGGCCCGGGGAGCTGTTTTTT. It codes for CASSSGTGPGELFF.

The chain uses TRBV6-5 and TRBJ2-1, with 7 bases lining up with TRBD2. V lost 6 bases, J lost 8 bases, and 4 bases stayed unmatched. The CDR3 has 12 residues. Germline assignment: CDR1 MNHEY and CDR2 SVGAGI. The CDR3, as DNA: TGTGCCAGCAGCCACCGGGGGGATGAGCAGTTCTTC. This encodes CASSHRGDEQFF.

This clone was seen only once. Other DNA sequences of this sample code for an identical CDR3. The rearrangement uses TRBV5-1 and TRBJ2-1, with D maybe TRBD1 (5 bases). The CDR3 contains 16 residues. CDR1 SGHRS and CDR2 YFSETQ come from the germline V gene. The ends were cut back, 0 bases at V and 0 bases at J, with 10 bases in the middle. CDR3 DNA: TGCGCCAGCAGCTTGGGGACACTAAGCTCCTACAATGAGCAGTTCTTC. As protein: CASSLGTLSSYNEQFF.

This clone has only a few counts. V is TRBV5-4 and J is TRBJ2-7; 13 bases are a match to TRBD2. The CDR3 has 15 residues. Germline loops: CDR1 SGHNT, CDR2 YYREEE (reference sequence). The junction had 6 bases not matched to a gene; V was cut back by 4 bases and J by 5 bases. CDR3: CASSTRTSGSHEQYF. The CDR3 DNA reads TGTGCCAGCAGCACTAGGACTAGCGGGAGCCACGAGCAGTACTTC.

The rearrangement joins TRBV4-1 to TRBJ2-7, with 7 bases that match TRBD1. CDR1 is MGHRA and CDR2 is YSYEKL in the germline V gene. CDR3 length: 16 residues. Trimming cost V 3 bases and J 1 base; bases outside gene matches: 9. In DNA form, the CDR3 reads TGCGCCAGCAGCCAGCATGACAGGGCCGGATCCTACGAGCAGTACTTC. Encoded protein: CASSQHDRAGSYEQYF.

CDR3 coding DNA: TGTGCCAGCGGACCGGGACGGGAGGGAGATACGCAGTATTTT. It is translated as CASGPGREGDTQYF. The rearrangement links TRBV7-9 to TRBJ2-3, with 8 bases that match TRBD2. Germline CDR1 SEHNR, CDR2 FQNEAQ (reference sequence). With V trimmed by 8 bases and J by 5 bases, 9 bases remained unmatched. This CDR3 contains 14 residues.

The sample holds a few counts of this clone. V and J are TRBV30 and TRBJ1-1, with TRBD1 identical over 9 bases. Germline V gene lookup returns CDR1 GTSNPN and CDR2 SVGIG (reference sequence). The CDR3 extends over 14 amino acids. Germline trimming cut 3 bases from V and 1 base from J; bases unmatched to any gene: 3. The CDR3 protein is CAWRRTGENTEAFF. The CDR3 DNA is TGTGCCTGGAGGAGGACAGGGGAGAACACTGAAGCTTTCTTT. The full variable domain, in which reference TRBV30 and TRBJ1-1 provide the parts outside the CDR3, is SQTIHQWPATLVQPVGSPLSLECTVEGTSNPNLYWYRQAAGRGLQLLFYSVGIGQISSEVPQNLSASRPQDRQFILSSKKLLLSDSGFYLCAWRRTGENTEAFFGQGTRLTVV.

J is TRBJ1-1 and V is TRBV7-9, with D maybe TRBD1 (6 bases). Trimming pared 6 bases from V and 10 bases from J, leaving 21 bases between. Germline values: CDR1 SEHNR, CDR2 FQNEAQ (reference sequence). This CDR3 is 14 amino acids long. CDR3 coding DNA: TGTGCCAGCAGTAAAGGTGGGGGGGGCCCGGGAGCTTTCTTT. This encodes CASSKGGGGPGAFF.

This sequence joins TRBV28 and TRBJ2-7; 8 nucleotides match TRBD2. This CDR3 is built from 15 residues. V gave up 5 bases and J gave up 5 bases; unmatched junction bases: 11. Germline V gives CDR1 MDHEN, CDR2 SYDVKM. CDR3 loop: CASSPQPRGGNEQYF. The CDR3, as DNA: TGTGCCAGCAGTCCTCAGCCCCGGGGGGGAAACGAGCAGTACTTC.

This sequence joins TRBV6-1 and TRBJ2-7, with TRBD1 identical over 7 bases. Trimming at V came to 6 bases and at J to 0 bases, leaving 8 bases not matched to a gene. Germline V CDR1 and CDR2: MNHNS, SASEGT. There are 15 residues in the CDR3. The CDR3 sequence: CASRGWDSVSYEQYF. The CDR3 coding sequence is TGTGCCAGCAGGGGGTGGGACAGCGTCTCCTACGAGCAGTACTTC.

The V and J genes are TRBV6-4 and TRBJ2-2, with D possibly being TRBD1 (6 bases). The germline V and J ends were trimmed by 2 bases and 12 bases, with 16 bases remaining between them. From germline, CDR1 is MRHNA and CDR2 SNTAGT. The CDR3 spans 14 residues. Here the CDR3 reads CASSDGDPGQKLFF. The CDR3 bases are TGTGCCAGCAGTGACGGTGATCCGGGACAAAAGCTGTTTTTT.

The chain carries TRBV4-3 and TRBJ2-5, with 7 bases identical to TRBD2. Unmatched junction bases numbered 13, after V lost 5 bases and J lost 1 base. The CDR3 covers 17 residues. Germline loops: CDR1 LGHNA, CDR2 YSLEER. CDR3 loop: CASSSLSLGGAQETQYF. The CDR3, as DNA: TGCGCCAGCAGCAGCCTCTCCCTGGGAGGGGCCCAAGAGACCCAGTACTTC.

This clone turned up a few times. The V and J genes are TRBV5-4 and TRBJ1-6, with 9 bases matching TRBD1. This CDR3 has 14 residues. Germline CDR1 reads SGHNT; CDR2 reads YYREEE (reference sequence). Trimming cost V 1 base and J 8 bases; bases outside gene matches: 1. The chain's CDR3 is CASSLRDRDSPLHF. CDR3 in DNA: TGTGCCAGCAGCTTGAGGGACAGGGATTCACCCCTCCACTTT.

This clone has only a few counts. This chain connects TRBV29-1 to TRBJ2-5; no clear D gene. V lost 4 bases to trimming and J lost 5 bases, with 14 bases between them. The CDR3 totals 13 residues. Germline V CDR1 and CDR2: SQVTM, ANQGSEA. DNA of the CDR3: TGCAGCGTTGGTAGGAGTGTTGGGGAGACCCAGTACTTC. Translating it yields CSVGRSVGETQYF.

This chain connects TRBV7-2 to TRBJ2-1; 7 bases align to TRBD2. Germline CDR1 and CDR2: SGHTA and FQGNSA. The CDR3 extends over 15 amino acids. Unmatched junction bases numbered 7, after V lost 1 base and J lost 7 bases. The CDR3 spells CASSLEWGGYNEQFF. The CDR3 region has the DNA TGTGCCAGCAGCTTAGAGTGGGGGGGTTATAATGAGCAGTTCTTC.

CDR3 nucleotides: TGTGCCAGCAATGCGTATCATGACTCTGGAAACACCATATATTTT. Its translation: CASNAYHDSGNTIYF. The V gene is TRBV2, the J gene TRBJ1-3; D remains unclear. Germline V gene sequence: CDR1 SNHLY, CDR2 FYNNEI. The V and J ends lost 7 bases and 0 bases respectively, with 13 bases between them. The CDR3 contains 15 residues.

The chain carries TRBV5-4 and TRBJ2-7; 15 bases fit TRBD2. V was clipped by 0 bases and J by 6 bases; unmatched bases: 4. This CDR3 region has 16 residues. CDR1 is SGHNT and CDR2 is YYREEE in the germline V gene (reference sequence). CDR3 amino acids: CASSLAPGLAGGEQYF. The CDR3 DNA sequence: TGTGCCAGCAGCTTGGCCCCGGGACTAGCGGGAGGCGAGCAGTACTTC.

V usage is TRBV5-1 and J usage is TRBJ2-7; the D gene is possibly TRBD2 (6 bases). Germline V gene sequence: CDR1 SGHRS, CDR2 YFSETQ. The CDR3 covers 15 residues. The V end lost 4 bases, the J end lost 2 bases, and 16 bases lay between the germline ends. CDR3 coding DNA: TGCGCCAGCAGCCCCCATCGGGGGATCACCTACGAGCAGTACTTC. Translated: CASSPHRGITYEQYF.

The V and J genes are TRBV6-1 and TRBJ1-6; the D is unclear. V was cut by 3 bases and J by 0 bases, with 9 bases left in between. Germline CDR1 is MNHNS and CDR2 is SASEGT. This CDR3 region has 16 residues. DNA for the CDR3: TGTGCCAGCAGTGACCGTATTAGCTCCTATAATTCACCCCTCCACTTT. Protein: CASSDRISSYNSPLHF.

The J gene is TRBJ2-2, the V gene TRBV27; the D gene is possibly TRBD1 (5 bases). Germline V gene lookup returns CDR1 MNHEY and CDR2 SMNVEV (reference sequence). The CDR3 is 21 residues long. The V gene lost 2 bases and the J gene lost 3 bases, with 28 bases spanning the gap. The CDR3, as DNA: TGTGCCAGCAGTTTAATTCGGTCGTGGGGCAGGGAAATAGTGGACACCGGGGAGCTGTTTTTT. Its translation is CASSLIRSWGREIVDTGELFF.

The chain links TRBV15 to TRBJ1-4, with 9 bases fitting TRBD1. The CDR3 has 16 residues. Germline V gene data show CDR1 as LNHNV and CDR2 as YYDKDF (reference sequence). V lost 0 bases and J lost 6; bases outside the gene matches: 5. The CDR3 sequence: CATSREGTGRDEKLFF. CDR3 nucleotide sequence: TGTGCCACCAGCAGAGAAGGGACAGGGAGGGATGAAAAACTGTTTTTT.

This clone has just one count. The chain has TRBV30 and TRBJ2-7; TRBD1 matches 9 bases. The CDR3 length is 12 residues. From germline, CDR1 is GTSNPN and CDR2 SVGIG (reference sequence). V shed 3 bases and J 5 bases; nucleotides not matched to a gene: 2. The CDR3 bases are TGTGCCTGGAGCGGGACAGGGAACGAGCAGTACTTC. Translation gives CAWSGTGNEQYF.

This sequence joins TRBV5-4 and TRBJ2-7; D gene unclear. V lost 4 bases and J 5 bases, leaving 13 bases between the germline ends. The germline V gene has CDR1 SGHNT and CDR2 YYREEE (reference sequence). This CDR3 contains 13 residues. CDR3 coding DNA: TGTGCCAGCAGCCCGGTGCCTGAGGACGAGCAGTACTTC. As protein: CASSPVPEDEQYF.

The V call is TRBV5-1, the J call TRBJ1-3; D remains unclear. V was cut by 4 bases and J by 0 bases, with 5 bases left in between. The CDR3 runs to 13 residues. CDR1 and CDR2 from the germline V gene are SGHRS and YFSETQ. The DNA of the CDR3 is TGCGCCAGCAGCCCCGTCTCTGGAAACACCATATATTTT. Protein product: CASSPVSGNTIYF.

J is TRBJ2-1 and V is TRBV20-1; D call uncertain. V lost 6 bases and J lost 7, with 10 bases in between. CDR1 is DFQATT, CDR2 SNEGSKA, per germline (reference sequence). The CDR3 length is 11 residues. The CDR3 DNA reads as TGCAGTGCCGCGACTCCAAATGAGCAGTTCTTC. It specifies CSAATPNEQFF.

The rearrangement links TRBV27 to TRBJ2-3, with D possibly TRBD2 on 5 matching bases. Trimming stripped 7 bases from V and 1 base from J, with 15 bases between. Germline V CDR1 and CDR2: MNHEY, SMNVEV (reference sequence). This CDR3 comprises 15 residues. CDR3 bases: TGTGCCAGCACCAGATTAGCGTCACGCACAGATACGCAGTATTTT. It translates to CASTRLASRTDTQYF.

The rearrangement uses TRBV7-6 and TRBJ1-1; maybe TRBD1 (6 bases). CDR3 length: 13 amino acids. V gave up 2 bases and J gave up 5 bases, with 9 bases separating them. From germline, CDR1 is SGHVS and CDR2 FNYEAQ. The DNA of the CDR3 is TGTGCCAGCAGCTTATTTCAGGGGACTGAAGCTTTCTTT. Its translation is CASSLFQGTEAFF.

The rearrangement joins TRBV28 to TRBJ2-2; a possible D gene is TRBD2 (6 bases). Looked up from germline, CDR1 is MDHEN and CDR2 is SYDVKM. The germline V and J ends were trimmed by 2 bases and 4 bases, with 14 bases remaining between them. The CDR3 runs 16 residues. CDR3 residues: CASSLIGGPGTGELFF. The CDR3 coding sequence is TGTGCCAGCAGTTTAATCGGGGGTCCGGGCACCGGGGAGCTGTTTTTT.

This clone was seen only a few times. The gene calls are TRBV18 and TRBJ1-2, with TRBD1 identical over 7 bases. Germline-derived CDR1 and CDR2 are KGHSH and LQKENI. This CDR3 has 16 residues. The V gene end was trimmed by 2 bases and the J gene end by 2 bases; junction bases not matched to a gene: 8. The CDR3 spells CASSPGGTAHNYGYTF. Here the CDR3 DNA reads TGTGCCAGCTCACCAGGGGGGACAGCCCACAACTATGGCTACACCTTC.